The TCR beta chain described here comes from a study of beta chain features in type 1 diabetes. Study results and limitations: Type 1 diabetes patients had fewer VDJ junction insertions and more deletions.

All of the isolated RNA was reverse transcribed, so expressed TCRB transcripts were sequenced. Roughly 3.4 million reads were obtained on average from naive, central memory and regulatory T cell samples. Sequenced by immunoSEQ multiplex PCR; TCRdb stores in-frame clones only, minus some. The data hold 150,000 or so clones, with around 50% observed a single time. With regard to this clone: The antigen is not known.

Isolation of CD4+ naive, central memory, regulatory and stem cell-like memory cells was achieved by sorting via CD45RO/CCR7/CD25/CD127/CD95/CD27. Purity exceeding 98% was reached by all sorted populations. The sample taken for sequencing was Tregs from blood. The TCR comes from a man aged 18 to 30 in good health.

CDR3 bases: TGCGCCAGCAGCCCTAGAACGACAGGTCGCGGCACCGGGGAGCTGTTTTTT. Translation: CASSPRTTGRGTGELFF. The chain uses TRBV4-1 and TRBJ2-2; a possible D gene is TRBD1 (6 bases). This CDR3 spans 17 amino acids. V lost 4 bases and J lost 4, with 19 bases in between. Germline V gives CDR1 MGHRA, CDR2 YSYEKL.